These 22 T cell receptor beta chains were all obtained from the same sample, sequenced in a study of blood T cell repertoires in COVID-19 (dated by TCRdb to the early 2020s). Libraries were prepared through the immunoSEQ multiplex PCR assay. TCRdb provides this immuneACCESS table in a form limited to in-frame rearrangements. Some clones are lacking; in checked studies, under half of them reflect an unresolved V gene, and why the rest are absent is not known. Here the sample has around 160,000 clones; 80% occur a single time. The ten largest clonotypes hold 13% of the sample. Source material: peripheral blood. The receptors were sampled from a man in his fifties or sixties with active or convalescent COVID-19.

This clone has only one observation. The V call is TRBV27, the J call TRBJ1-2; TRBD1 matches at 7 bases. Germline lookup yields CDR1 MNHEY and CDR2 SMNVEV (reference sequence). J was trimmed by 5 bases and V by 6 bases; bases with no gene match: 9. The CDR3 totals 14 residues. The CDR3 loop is CASRTSTGNYGYTF. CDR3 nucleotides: TGTGCCAGCAGGACCTCGACAGGGAATTATGGCTACACCTTC.

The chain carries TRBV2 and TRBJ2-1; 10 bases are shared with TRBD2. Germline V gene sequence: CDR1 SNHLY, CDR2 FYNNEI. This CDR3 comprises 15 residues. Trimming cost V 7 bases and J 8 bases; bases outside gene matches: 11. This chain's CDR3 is CASKPSGSSVDEQFF. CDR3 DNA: TGTGCCAGCAAACCTAGCGGGAGTTCGGTCGATGAGCAGTTCTTC.

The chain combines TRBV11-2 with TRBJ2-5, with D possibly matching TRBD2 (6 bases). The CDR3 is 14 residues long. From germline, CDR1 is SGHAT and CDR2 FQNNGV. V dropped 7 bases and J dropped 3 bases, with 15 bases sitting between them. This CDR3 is CASMGMRGKETQYF. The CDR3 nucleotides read TGTGCCAGCATGGGGATGCGGGGTAAAGAGACCCAGTACTTC.

As DNA, the CDR3 is TGTGCCAGCAGCCAGACCGGGACCCGGGGGTATGGCTACACCTTC. Translated, it gives CASSQTGTRGYGYTF. This chain uses TRBV14 with TRBJ1-2, with D perhaps matching TRBD1 (5 bases). V was trimmed by 3 bases and J by 5 bases, leaving 16 bases between them. The CDR3 covers 15 residues. CDR1 SGHDN and CDR2 FVKESK come from the germline V gene. The full variable domain, rest sourced from reference TRBV14 and TRBJ1-2, is EAGVTQFPSHSVIEKGQTVTLRCDPISGHDNLYWYRRVMGKEIKFLLHFVKESKQDESGMPNNRFLAERTGGTYSTLKVQPAELEDSGVYFCASSQTGTRGYGYTFGSGTRLTVV.

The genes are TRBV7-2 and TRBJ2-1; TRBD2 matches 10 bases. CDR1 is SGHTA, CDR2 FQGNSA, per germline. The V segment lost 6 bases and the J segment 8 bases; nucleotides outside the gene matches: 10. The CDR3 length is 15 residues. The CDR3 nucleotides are TGTGCCAGCAGACCCACTCTAGCGGGAGTATATGAGCAGTTCTTC. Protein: CASRPTLAGVYEQFF.

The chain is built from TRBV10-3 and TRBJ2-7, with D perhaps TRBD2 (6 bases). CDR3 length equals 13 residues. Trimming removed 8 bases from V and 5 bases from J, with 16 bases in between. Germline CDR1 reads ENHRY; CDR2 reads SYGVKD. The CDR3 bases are TGTGCCATCGGAAAGACTAGTCTCGACGAGCAGTACTTC. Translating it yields CAIGKTSLDEQYF.

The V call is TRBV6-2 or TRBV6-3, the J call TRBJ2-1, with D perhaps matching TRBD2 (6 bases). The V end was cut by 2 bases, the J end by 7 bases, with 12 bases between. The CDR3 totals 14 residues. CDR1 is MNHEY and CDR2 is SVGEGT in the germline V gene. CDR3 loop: CASSYLREQNEQFF. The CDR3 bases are TGTGCCAGCAGTTACCTTCGGGAGCAGAATGAGCAGTTCTTC.

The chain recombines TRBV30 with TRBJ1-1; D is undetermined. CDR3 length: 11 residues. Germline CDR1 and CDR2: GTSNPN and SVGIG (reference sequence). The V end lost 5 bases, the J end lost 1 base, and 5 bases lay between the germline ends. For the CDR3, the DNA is TGTGCCTGGCTGTGGAACACTGAAGCTTTCTTT. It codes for CAWLWNTEAFF.

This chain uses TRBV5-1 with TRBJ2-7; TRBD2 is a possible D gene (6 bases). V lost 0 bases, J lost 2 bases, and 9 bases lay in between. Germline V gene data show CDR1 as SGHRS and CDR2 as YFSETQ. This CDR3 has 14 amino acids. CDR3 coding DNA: TGCGCCAGCAGCTTGGTCGCGGGGACCTACGAGCAGTACTTC. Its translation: CASSLVAGTYEQYF. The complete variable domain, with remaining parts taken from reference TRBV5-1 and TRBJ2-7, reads KAGVTQTPRYLIKTRGQQVTLSCSPISGHRSVSWYQQTPGQGLQFLFEYFSETQRNKGNFPGRFSGRQFSNSRSEMNVSTLELGDSALYLCASSLVAGTYEQYFGPGTRLTVT.

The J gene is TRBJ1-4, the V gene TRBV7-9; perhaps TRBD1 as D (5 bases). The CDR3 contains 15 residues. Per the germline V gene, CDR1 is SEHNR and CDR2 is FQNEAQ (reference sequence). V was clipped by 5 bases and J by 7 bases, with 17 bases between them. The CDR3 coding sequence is TGTGCCAGCAGCCCCCCGGGCCTAAGGGGTGAAAAACTGTTTTTT. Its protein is CASSPPGLRGEKLFF.

CDR3 in DNA: TGTGCCAGCAGCTCCCGGGGGGGCAATGCCTACAATGAGCAGTTCTTC. Residues: CASSSRGGNAYNEQFF. The chain recombines TRBV5-4 with TRBJ2-1; the match to TRBD2 covers 8 bases. Trimming cost V 3 bases and J 2 bases; bases outside gene matches: 7. The V gene's germline CDR1 is SGHNT and CDR2 YYREEE (reference sequence). The CDR3 is 16 amino acids.

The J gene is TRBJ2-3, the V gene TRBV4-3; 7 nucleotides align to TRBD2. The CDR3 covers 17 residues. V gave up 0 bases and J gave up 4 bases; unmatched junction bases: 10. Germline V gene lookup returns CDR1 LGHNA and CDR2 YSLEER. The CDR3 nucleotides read TGCGCCAGCAGCCAAGAAGGGGCGGGAGCGGTGGCAGATACGCAGTATTTT. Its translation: CASSQEGAGAVADTQYF.

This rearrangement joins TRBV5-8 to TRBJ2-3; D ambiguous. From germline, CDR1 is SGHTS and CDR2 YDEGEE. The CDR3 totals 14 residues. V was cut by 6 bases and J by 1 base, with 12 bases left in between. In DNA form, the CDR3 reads TGTGCCAGCAACCGGTACAGTCGCACAGATACGCAGTATTTT. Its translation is CASNRYSRTDTQYF.

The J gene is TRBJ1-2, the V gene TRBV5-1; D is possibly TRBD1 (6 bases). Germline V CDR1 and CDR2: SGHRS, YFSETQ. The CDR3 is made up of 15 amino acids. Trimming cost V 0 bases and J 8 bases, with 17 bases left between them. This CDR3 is CASSLDGWGTGGYTF. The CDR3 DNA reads TGCGCCAGCAGCTTGGACGGGTGGGGAACAGGGGGCTACACCTTC. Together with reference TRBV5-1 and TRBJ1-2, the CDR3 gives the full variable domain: KAGVTQTPRYLIKTRGQQVTLSCSPISGHRSVSWYQQTPGQGLQFLFEYFSETQRNKGNFPGRFSGRQFSNSRSEMNVSTLELGDSALYLCASSLDGWGTGGYTFGSGTRLTVV.

CDR3 loop: CASSQDLAGEGGELFF. The CDR3 coding sequence is TGTGCCAGCAGCCAAGATCTAGCGGGAGAAGGAGGGGAGCTGTTTTTT. The chain carries TRBV14 and TRBJ2-2, with TRBD2 matching over 10 bases. CDR1 and CDR2 (germline): SGHDN, FVKESK. With 0 bases clipped from V and 8 bases from J, the junction kept 6 bases outside the gene matches. This CDR3 has 16 residues.

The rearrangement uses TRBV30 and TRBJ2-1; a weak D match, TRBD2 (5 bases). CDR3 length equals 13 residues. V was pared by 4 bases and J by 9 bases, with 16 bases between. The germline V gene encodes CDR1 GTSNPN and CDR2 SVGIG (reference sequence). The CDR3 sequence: CAWTRTAGGEQFF. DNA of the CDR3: TGTGCCTGGACTCGGACGGCGGGCGGTGAGCAGTTCTTC.

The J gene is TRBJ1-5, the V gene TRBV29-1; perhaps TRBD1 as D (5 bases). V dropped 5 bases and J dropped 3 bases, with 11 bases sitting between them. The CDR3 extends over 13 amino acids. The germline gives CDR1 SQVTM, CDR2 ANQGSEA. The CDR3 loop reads CSVTDSYNQPQHF. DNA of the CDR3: TGCAGCGTTACTGACAGTTACAATCAGCCCCAGCATTTT. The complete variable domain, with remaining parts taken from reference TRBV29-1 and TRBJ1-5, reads SAVISQKPSRDICQRGTSLTIQCQVDSQVTMMFWYRQQPGQSLTLIATANQGSEATYESGFVIDKFPISRPNLTFSTLTVSNMSPEDSSIYLCSVTDSYNQPQHFGDGTRLSIL.

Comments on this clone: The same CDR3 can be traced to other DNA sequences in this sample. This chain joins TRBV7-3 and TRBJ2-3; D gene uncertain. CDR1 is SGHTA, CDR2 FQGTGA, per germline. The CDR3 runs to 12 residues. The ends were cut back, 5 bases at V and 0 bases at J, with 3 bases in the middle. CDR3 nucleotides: TGTGCCAGCAGCCCTAGCACAGATACGCAGTATTTT. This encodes CASSPSTDTQYF.

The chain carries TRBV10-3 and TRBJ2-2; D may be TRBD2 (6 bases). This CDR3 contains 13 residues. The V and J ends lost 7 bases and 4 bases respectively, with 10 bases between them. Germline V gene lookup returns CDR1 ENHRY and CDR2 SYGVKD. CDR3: CAINGGSTGELFF. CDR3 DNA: TGTGCCATCAATGGGGGGTCCACCGGGGAGCTGTTTTTT.

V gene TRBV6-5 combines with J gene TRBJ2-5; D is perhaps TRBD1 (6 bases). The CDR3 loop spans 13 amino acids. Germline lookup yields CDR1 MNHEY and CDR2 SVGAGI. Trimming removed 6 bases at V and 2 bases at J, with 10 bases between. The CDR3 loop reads CASSSTGQETQYF. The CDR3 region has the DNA TGTGCCAGCAGCTCGACAGGTCAAGAGACCCAGTACTTC.

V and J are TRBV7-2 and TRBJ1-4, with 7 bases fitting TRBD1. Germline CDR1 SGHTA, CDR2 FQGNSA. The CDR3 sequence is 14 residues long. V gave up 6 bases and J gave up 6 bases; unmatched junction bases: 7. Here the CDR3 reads CASSSGGLYEKLFF. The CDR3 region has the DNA TGTGCCAGCAGTTCAGGGGGGCTTTATGAAAAACTGTTTTTT.

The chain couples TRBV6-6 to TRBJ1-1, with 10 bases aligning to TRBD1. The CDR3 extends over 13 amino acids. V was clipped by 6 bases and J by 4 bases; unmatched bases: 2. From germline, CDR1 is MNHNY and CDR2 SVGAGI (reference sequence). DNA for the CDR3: TGTGCCAGCAGCCGACAGGGGGCCACTGAAGCTTTCTTT. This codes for CASSRQGATEAFF.